The clone carrying this TCR beta chain was seen more than once but under ten times. These data come from a study of blood T cells in healthy people across ages. Trimming cost V 5 bases and J 2 bases, with 11 bases left between them. Germline V CDR1 and CDR2: SGHTA, FQGNSA. This CDR3 has 14 amino acids. Next came a second PCR, run for roughly 6 to 11 cycles, which used a sample-barcoded 5' primer along with a J-beta primer mix. TCRdb fed the 5' RACE reads into MiXCR, producing one record per CDR3 protein. Here the sample spans some 880,000 distinct CDR3 sequences, roughly 35% being singletons. The rearrangement joins TRBV7-2 to TRBJ2-3, with D tentatively TRBD1 or TRBD2 (5 bases each). This TCR was sampled from a man younger than 35 in good health. The sample comprised blood. The DNA of the CDR3 is TGTGCCAGCAGCGGCCGGGACCTCACAGATACGCAGTATTTT. Protein sequence: CASSGRDLTDTQYF.